Listed below are T cell receptor beta chains from one sample, sequenced in a study of cytomegalovirus exposure and HLA in healthy donors. Sequencing was performed with immunoSEQ multiplex PCR; in TCRdb, only in-frame clones are kept and a portion is missing. The data show approximately 140,000 clones, roughly 79% seen once. Sequencing used PBMCs. The origin of the receptors is a woman in her forties or fifties in good health and CMV-seronegative. Both conserved end residues are part of each CDR3. Fields, in order: V gene, D gene, clone size, J gene, CDR3 protein, CDR3 DNA. The D gene is left open where the match is weak. Rows give clone size only sometimes, using once, few, many, or a class for an expanded clone.

TRBV29-1,-,few,TRBJ2-3,CSARLDGRTDTQYF,TGCAGCGCACGACTAGACGGAAGAACAGATACGCAGTATTTT
TRBV7-3,TRBD2,-,TRBJ2-1,CASSLRPVLAGGGNEQFF,TGTGCCAGCAGCTTACGTCCCGTACTAGCGGGAGGGGGGAATGAGCAGTTCTTC
TRBV21-1,-,-,TRBJ1-3,CASSPPEVPSGNTIYF,TGTGCCAGCAGCCCCCCTGAGGTGCCATCTGGAAACACCATATATTTT
TRBV10-3,TRBD2,-,TRBJ2-5,CAISGREGETQYF,TGTGCCATCAGTGGCCGGGAGGGAGAGACCCAGTACTTC
TRBV7-3,TRBD1,-,TRBJ2-3,CASSSGGTGGADTQYF,TGTGCCAGCAGCTCTGGAGGGACAGGGGGCGCAGATACGCAGTATTTT
TRBV30,TRBD2,-,TRBJ2-2,CAWAGLAGGLRDVGELFF,TGTGCCTGGGCTGGACTAGCGGGAGGGCTTAGGGACGTCGGGGAGCTGTTTTTT
TRBV10-3,TRBD1,-,TRBJ2-7,CAISGGTGGYEQYF,TGTGCCATCAGTGGGGGGACAGGGGGCTACGAGCAGTACTTC
TRBV19,TRBD2,-,TRBJ2-3,CASKEAGIDTQYF,TGTGCCAGTAAGGAAGCGGGGATAGATACGCAGTATTTT
TRBV27,TRBD2,-,TRBJ2-7,CASSSVTSGSPYEQYF,TGTGCCAGCAGTTCGGTGACTAGCGGGAGTCCCTACGAGCAGTACTTC
TRBV28,-,-,TRBJ2-3,CASSLFTGGISTDTQYF,TGTGCCAGCAGTCTCTTTACTGGGGGGATTAGCACAGATACGCAGTATTTT
TRBV25-1,TRBD1,-,TRBJ1-2,CASSEPGTGVTYGYTF,TGTGCCAGCAGTGAGCCCGGGACAGGGGTCACCTATGGCTACACCTTC
TRBV5-4,TRBD2,-,TRBJ2-1,CASSLSVGGTYNEQFF,TGTGCCAGCAGCTTGTCGGTGGGAGGGACCTACAATGAGCAGTTCTTC
TRBV6-5,-,-,TRBJ2-7,CASSYSQVPYEQYF,TGTGCCAGCAGTTACTCGCAGGTTCCCTACGAGCAGTACTTC
TRBV19,-,-,TRBJ2-2,CASSIPGTNTGELFF,TGTGCCAGTAGTATCCCAGGAACGAACACCGGGGAGCTGTTTTTT
TRBV7-3,-,-,TRBJ1-1,CASSLGGTNTEAFF,TGTGCCAGCAGCTTAGGGGGCACAAACACTGAAGCTTTCTTT
TRBV19,-,-,TRBJ1-1,CASRTQGHPEAFF,TGTGCCAGTAGGACACAGGGCCACCCTGAAGCTTTCTTT
TRBV10-3,-,once,TRBJ2-2,CAISESRAATGELFF,TGTGCCATCAGTGAGTCTCGAGCGGCCACCGGGGAGCTGTTTTTT
TRBV29-1,-,-,TRBJ2-7,CSVRRQVEQYF,TGCAGCGTTCGTAGACAGGTAGAGCAGTACTTC
TRBV5-1,-,-,TRBJ1-1,CASSLEQGRVTEAFF,TGCGCCAGCAGCTTGGAACAGGGCCGGGTTACTGAAGCTTTCTTT
TRBV6-1,TRBD1,-,TRBJ1-5,CASSGQGFSNQPQHF,TGTGCCAGCAGCGGACAGGGGTTTAGCAATCAGCCCCAGCATTTT
TRBV5-1,-,once,TRBJ2-3,CASSVRDTQYF,TGCGCCAGCAGCGTCAGAGATACGCAGTATTTT
TRBV28,-,-,TRBJ2-5,CASSLPQGNQETQYF,TGTGCCAGCAGTTTACCTCAGGGCAACCAAGAGACCCAGTACTTC
TRBV27,-,-,TRBJ2-2,CASSPFANTGELFF,TGTGCCAGCAGTCCGTTCGCGAACACCGGGGAGCTGTTTTTT
TRBV5-1,TRBD1,-,TRBJ2-5,CASSATGWETQYF,TGCGCCAGCAGCGCGACAGGGTGGGAGACCCAGTACTTC
TRBV18,TRBD1,-,TRBJ1-5,CASSPQGRVGNQPQHF,TGTGCCAGCTCTCCACAGGGGAGGGTCGGCAATCAGCCCCAGCATTTT
TRBV7-9,TRBD2,-,TRBJ2-1,CASQRERINEQFF,TGTGCCAGCCAGCGGGAGAGGATCAATGAGCAGTTCTTC
TRBV25-1,-,-,TRBJ1-1,CASSESVGRAFF,TGTGCCAGCAGTGAATCGGTAGGGAGGGCTTTCTTT
TRBV30,-,-,TRBJ1-6,CAWSPLGGAHTWGIPGSPLHF,TGTGCCTGGAGTCCTTTGGGGGGGGCCCACACCTGGGGCATACCTGGGTCACCCCTCCACTTT
TRBV9,-,once,TRBJ2-7,CASSVAGEGVYEQYF,TGTGCCAGCAGCGTAGCGGGGGAAGGAGTGTACGAGCAGTACTTC
TRBV28,TRBD1,-,TRBJ1-2,CASTQPPTGANYGYTF,TGTGCCAGCACCCAGCCCCCGACAGGGGCTAACTATGGCTACACCTTC
TRBV6-5,-,-,TRBJ1-2,CASTTNPPGNGYTF,TGTGCCAGCACCACAAACCCCCCAGGGAATGGCTACACCTTC
TRBV28,TRBD1,-,TRBJ1-5,CASSSQGALSQPQHF,TGTGCCAGCAGTTCTCAGGGGGCGCTAAGTCAGCCCCAGCATTTT
TRBV30,-,-,TRBJ1-2,CARTRQEGTNYGYPF,TGTGCCCGAACTAGACAGGAAGGAACTAACTATGGCTACCCCTTC
TRBV5-4,TRBD2,-,TRBJ2-5,CASSEGLAGAFAETQYF,TGTGCCAGCAGCGAAGGGCTAGCGGGAGCCTTCGCGGAGACCCAGTACTTC
TRBV15,-,-,TRBJ2-7,CATSRDGRGVGAYEQYF,TGTGCCACCAGCAGAGATGGCAGGGGGGTAGGGGCCTACGAGCAGTACTTC
TRBV4-3,-,-,TRBJ2-2,CASSQEPPGGGEYTGELFF,TGCGCCAGCAGCCAAGAACCCCCCGGAGGCGGCGAATACACCGGGGAGCTGTTTTTT
TRBV2,TRBD1,-,TRBJ2-2,CARTGTGGNTGELFF,TGTGCCAGGACCGGGACAGGGGGAAACACCGGGGAGCTGTTTTTT
TRBV6-1,TRBD1,-,TRBJ1-5,CASSGQGRQPQHF,TGTGCCAGCAGTGGACAGGGGCGCCAGCCCCAGCATTTT
TRBV4-3,-,-,TRBJ1-1,CASSLAGDTEAFF,TGCGCCAGCAGCCTTGCGGGGGACACTGAAGCTTTCTTT
TRBV18,-,once,TRBJ2-3,CASSRNRDPDTQYF,TGTGCCAGCTCACGCAACAGGGACCCAGATACGCAGTATTTT
TRBV7-6,-,-,TRBJ2-5,CASSLAGQGAETQYF,TGTGCCAGCAGCTTAGCAGGTCAGGGCGCCGAGACCCAGTACTTC
TRBV6-5,TRBD2,-,TRBJ2-5,CASSYPSAGGEETQYF,TGTGCCAGCAGTTACCCGAGCGCGGGAGGGGAAGAGACCCAGTACTTC
TRBV27,TRBD2,-,TRBJ2-7,CASSSRTSIYEQYF,TGTGCCAGCAGTTCCCGGACTAGTATCTACGAGCAGTACTTC
TRBV6-6,-,-,TRBJ2-1,CANRLGGDNEQFF,TGTGCCAACCGTCTTGGCGGTGACAATGAGCAGTTCTTC
TRBV21-1,-,-,TRBJ2-5,CASSKGPGDPGTQYF,TGTGCCAGCAGCAAAGGTCCGGGAGATCCGGGGACCCAGTACTTC